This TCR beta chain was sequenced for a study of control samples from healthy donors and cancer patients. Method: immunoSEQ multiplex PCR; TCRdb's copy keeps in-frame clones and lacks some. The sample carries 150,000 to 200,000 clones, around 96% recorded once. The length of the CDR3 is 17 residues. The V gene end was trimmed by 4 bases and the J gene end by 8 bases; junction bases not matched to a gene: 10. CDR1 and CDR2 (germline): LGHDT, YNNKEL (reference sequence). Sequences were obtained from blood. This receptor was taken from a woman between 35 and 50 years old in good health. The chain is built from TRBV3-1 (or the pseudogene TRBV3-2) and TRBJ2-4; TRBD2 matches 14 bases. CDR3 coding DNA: TGTGCCAGCAGCCGAACAGGGACTAGCGGGAGTGGGGACATTCAGTACTTC. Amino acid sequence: CASSRTGTSGSGDIQYF.